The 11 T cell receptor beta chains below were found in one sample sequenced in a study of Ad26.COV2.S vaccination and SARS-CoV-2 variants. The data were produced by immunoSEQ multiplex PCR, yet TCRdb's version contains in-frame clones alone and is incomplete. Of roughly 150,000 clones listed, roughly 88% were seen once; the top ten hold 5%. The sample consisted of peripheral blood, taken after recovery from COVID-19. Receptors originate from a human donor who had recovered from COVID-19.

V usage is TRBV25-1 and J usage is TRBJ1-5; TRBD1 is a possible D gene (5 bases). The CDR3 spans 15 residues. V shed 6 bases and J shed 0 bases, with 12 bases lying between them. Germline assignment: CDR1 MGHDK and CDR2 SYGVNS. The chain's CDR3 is CASSPGKNSNQPQHF. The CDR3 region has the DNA TGTGCCAGCAGCCCAGGGAAGAATAGCAATCAGCCCCAGCATTTT.

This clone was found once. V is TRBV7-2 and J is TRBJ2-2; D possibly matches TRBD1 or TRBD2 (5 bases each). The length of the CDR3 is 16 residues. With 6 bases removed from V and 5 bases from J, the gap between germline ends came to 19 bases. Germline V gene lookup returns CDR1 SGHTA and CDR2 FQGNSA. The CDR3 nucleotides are TGTGCCAGCAGGGCCCGGGCCCGGGGCGCGACCGGGGAGCTGTTTTTT. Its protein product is CASRARARGATGELFF.

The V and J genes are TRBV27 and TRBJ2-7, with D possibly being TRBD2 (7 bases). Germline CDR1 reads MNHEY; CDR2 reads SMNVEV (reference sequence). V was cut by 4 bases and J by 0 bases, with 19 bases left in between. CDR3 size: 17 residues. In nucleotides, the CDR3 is TGTGCCAGCAGTTCAACACAGGCGGGGGCTCACTCCTACGAGCAGTACTTC. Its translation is CASSSTQAGAHSYEQYF.

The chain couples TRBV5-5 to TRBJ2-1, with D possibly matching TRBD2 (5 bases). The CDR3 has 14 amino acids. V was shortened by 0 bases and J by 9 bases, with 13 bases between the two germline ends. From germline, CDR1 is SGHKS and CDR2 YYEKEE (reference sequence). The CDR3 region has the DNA TGTGCCAGCAGCTTGGACCTTTCGGGGTTTGAGCAGTTCTTC. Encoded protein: CASSLDLSGFEQFF.

Here the CDR3 reads CASSVAAGGDGNTIYF. CDR3 DNA sequence: TGTGCCAGCAGCGTAGCTGCAGGGGGGGACGGAAACACCATATATTTT. This chain connects TRBV9 to TRBJ1-3; 7 nucleotides line up with TRBD1. This CDR3 region has 16 residues. Losses at the gene ends were 0 bases for V and 4 bases for J; bases not matched to a gene: 7. CDR1 is SGDLS and CDR2 is YYNGEE in the germline V gene.

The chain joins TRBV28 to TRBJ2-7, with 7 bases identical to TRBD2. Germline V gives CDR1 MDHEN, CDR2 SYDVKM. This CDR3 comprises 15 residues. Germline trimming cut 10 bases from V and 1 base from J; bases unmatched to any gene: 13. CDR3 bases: TGTGCCACCCAAGGAGGGACTACAAGTTCCTACGAGCAGTACTTC. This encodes CATQGGTTSSYEQYF.

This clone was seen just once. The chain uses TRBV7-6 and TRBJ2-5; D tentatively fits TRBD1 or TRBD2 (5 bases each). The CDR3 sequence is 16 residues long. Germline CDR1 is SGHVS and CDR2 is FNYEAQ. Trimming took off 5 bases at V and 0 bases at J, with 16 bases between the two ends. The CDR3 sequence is CASSTRPGPNQETQYF. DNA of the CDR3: TGTGCCAGCAGCACGAGACCGGGACCGAACCAAGAGACCCAGTACTTC.

CDR3 in DNA: TGTGCCAGCAGCTTGGAGTCAGGCATATCCTACGAGCAGTACTTC. Protein sequence: CASSLESGISYEQYF. V is TRBV5-5 and J is TRBJ2-7; no clear D gene. Germline-derived CDR1 and CDR2 are SGHKS and YYEKEE (reference sequence). CDR3 length equals 15 residues. With 0 bases removed from V and 1 base from J, the gap between germline ends came to 11 bases.

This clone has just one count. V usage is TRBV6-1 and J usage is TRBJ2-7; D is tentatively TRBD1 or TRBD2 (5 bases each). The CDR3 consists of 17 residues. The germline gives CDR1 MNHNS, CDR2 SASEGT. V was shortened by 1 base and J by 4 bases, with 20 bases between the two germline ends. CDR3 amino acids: CASSEVSWGSPLYEQYF. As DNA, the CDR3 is TGTGCCAGCAGTGAAGTGAGTTGGGGGAGCCCCCTTTACGAGCAGTACTTC.

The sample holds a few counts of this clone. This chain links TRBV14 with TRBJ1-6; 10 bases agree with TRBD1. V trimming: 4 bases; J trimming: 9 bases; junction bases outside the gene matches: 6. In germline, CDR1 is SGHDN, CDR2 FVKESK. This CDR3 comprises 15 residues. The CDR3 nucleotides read TGTGCCAGCAGCCCCTGGACAGGGGGGCGTTCACCCCTCCACTTT. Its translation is CASSPWTGGRSPLHF.

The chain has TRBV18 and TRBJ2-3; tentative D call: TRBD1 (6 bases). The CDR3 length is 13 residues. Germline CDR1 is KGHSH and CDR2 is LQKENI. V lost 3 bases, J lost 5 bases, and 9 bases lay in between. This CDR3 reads CASSPGTKDTQYF. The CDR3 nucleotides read TGTGCCAGCTCACCCGGGACAAAAGATACGCAGTATTTT.